Following are 9 T cell receptor beta chains from one sample sequenced in a study of Ad26.COV2.S vaccination and SARS-CoV-2 variants. Described treatment: some 20 received Ad26.COV2.S at low or high dose, single or two shots; 5 received placebo; per-sample allocation not given. On day 63 after the first injection, vaccine and placebo recipients gave samples. Assay used: immunoSEQ multiplex PCR; TCRdb lists only in-frame clones, some missing. The table includes over 400,000 clones, 75% to 90% detected once. Source: peripheral blood, taken in a trial of Ad26.COV2.S vaccine versus placebo. The receptors stem from a person aged 18-65 years who received the Ad26.COV2.S COVID-19 vaccine or a placebo.

This clone was counted a single time. CDR3 residues: CASSQLLGSPNEQFF. The CDR3 DNA reads TGTGCCAGCAGCCAACTCCTAGGTAGTCCCAATGAGCAGTTCTTC. The chain is built from TRBV3-1 (or the pseudogene TRBV3-2) and TRBJ2-1; D ambiguous. Germline V CDR1 and CDR2: LGHDT, YNNKEL (reference sequence). The CDR3 is 15 amino acids. V lost 2 bases and J 6 bases, leaving 14 bases between the germline ends.

The rearrangement uses TRBV5-8 and TRBJ1-5; a weak D match, TRBD1 (6 bases). There are 15 residues in the CDR3. The germline CDR1 and CDR2 sequences are SGHTS and YDEGEE. Deletions cut 0 bases from V and 4 bases from J, with 11 bases between. The DNA for the CDR3 is TGTGCCAGCAGCTTGGCCGGACAGTGGAATCAGCCCCAGCATTTT. Its protein is CASSLAGQWNQPQHF.

This clone appeared once. The V and J genes are TRBV5-5 and TRBJ2-3; the D gene is possibly TRBD1 (5 bases). The CDR3 spans 14 residues. Trimming removed 3 bases from V and 0 bases from J, with 8 bases in between. In germline, CDR1 is SGHKS, CDR2 YYEKEE (reference sequence). In nucleotides, the CDR3 is TGTGCCAGCAGCTCCAGGGTTAGCACAGATACGCAGTATTTT. Amino acid sequence: CASSSRVSTDTQYF.

The CDR3 DNA reads as TGTGCCAGCTCACCGACGCAGTTAGACTCTGGAAACACCATATATTTT. Residues: CASSPTQLDSGNTIYF. This chain uses TRBV18 with TRBJ1-3; D gene ambiguous. Germline-derived CDR1 and CDR2 are KGHSH and LQKENI. With 3 bases removed from V and 0 bases from J, the gap between germline ends came to 12 bases. This CDR3 contains 16 residues. The complete variable domain, with remaining parts taken from reference TRBV18 and TRBJ1-3, reads NAGVMQNPRHLVRRRGQEARLRCSPMKGHSHVYWYRQLPEEGLKFMVYLQKENIIDESGMPKERFSAEFPKEGPSILRIQQVVRGDSAAYFCASSPTQLDSGNTIYFGEGSWLTVV.

The chain recombines TRBV27 with TRBJ2-1; the D gene is possibly TRBD2 (5 bases). Between the trimmed V and J ends, which lost 5 bases and 6 bases, there was a span of 17 bases. Germline values: CDR1 MNHEY, CDR2 SMNVEV (reference sequence). The length of the CDR3 is 15 residues. CDR3 coding DNA: TGTGCCAGCAGTCTGACACGTCGGGCGGGCAATGAGCAGTTCTTC. It translates to CASSLTRRAGNEQFF.

This chain uses TRBV6-1 with TRBJ1-5; no firm D call. Germline loops: CDR1 MNHNS, CDR2 SASEGT. V lost 3 bases to trimming and J lost 7 bases, with 10 bases between them. This CDR3 has 13 residues. The CDR3 loop is CASSDRPGQPQHF. The CDR3 bases are TGTGCCAGCAGTGACCGACCGGGCCAGCCCCAGCATTTT.

The genes are TRBV7-8 and TRBJ2-3; 11 bases agree with TRBD2. The CDR3 contains 19 residues. Germline V gene lookup returns CDR1 SGHVS and CDR2 FQNEAQ. Trimming took 1 base from V and 5 from J; bases not matched to a gene: 14. This chain's CDR3 is CASSLDPLTSGVVRDTQYF. The CDR3 nucleotides read TGTGCCAGCAGCTTAGACCCATTGACTAGCGGGGTAGTGAGAGATACGCAGTATTTT. Full variable domain (outside the CDR3, taken from reference TRBV7-8 and TRBJ2-3): GAGVSQSPRYKVAKRGQDVALRCDPISGHVSLFWYQQALGQGPEFLTYFQNEAQLDKSGLPSDRFFAERPEGSVSTLKIQRTQQEDSAVYLCASSLDPLTSGVVRDTQYFGPGTRLTVL.

This sequence joins TRBV3-1 (or the pseudogene TRBV3-2) and TRBJ1-2; the D is unclear. Germline CDR1 LGHDT, CDR2 YNNKEL (reference sequence). This CDR3 is built from 13 residues. Trimming stripped 6 bases from V and 7 bases from J, with 15 bases between. As DNA, the CDR3 is TGTGCCAGCAGGTTCGGAAGAGGGTCTGGCTACACCTTC. Translating gives CASRFGRGSGYTF.

The count of this clone is one. This chain uses TRBV7-8 with TRBJ2-3; 9 positions agree with TRBD2. CDR1 SGHVS and CDR2 FQNEAQ come from the germline V gene. V gave up 5 bases and J gave up 4 bases; unmatched junction bases: 7. The CDR3 runs 15 residues. The CDR3 DNA sequence: TGTGCCAGCAGCCGGCCTAGCGGGAACGCAGATACGCAGTATTTT. Translating gives CASSRPSGNADTQYF.